Below, 26 T cell receptor beta chains from the same sample are listed, as sequenced in a study of control samples from healthy donors and cancer patients. Clones were sequenced by immunoSEQ multiplex PCR, and TCRdb holds only the in-frame ones, with some missing. The profile covers about 190,000 clones, with approximately 92% appearing a single time and roughly 1.5% taken by the ten largest. What was sequenced was blood. These receptor sequences come from a man younger than 35 in good health.

The chain couples TRBV11-2 to TRBJ1-3; D remains unclear. Germline assignment: CDR1 SGHAT and CDR2 FQNNGV. The CDR3 has 14 residues. Trimming left V 5 bases short and J 0 bases short, with 8 bases between. This CDR3 reads CASSGTRSGNTIYF. The CDR3 DNA reads as TGTGCCAGCAGCGGCACCCGCTCTGGAAACACCATATATTTT.

Concerning this clone: The same CDR3 arises from other DNA sequences in this sample as well. The V gene is TRBV24-1, the J gene TRBJ2-1; perhaps TRBD2 as D (5 bases). The CDR3 contains 15 residues. Trimming removed 4 bases from V and 1 base from J, with 10 bases in between. Germline lookup yields CDR1 KGHDR and CDR2 SFDVKD. The CDR3 loop reads CATSDLAGSYNEQFF. DNA for the CDR3: TGTGCCACCAGTGACCTCGCGGGTTCCTACAATGAGCAGTTCTTC.

The rearrangement links TRBV7-9 to TRBJ2-7; 10 bases fit TRBD1. The J segment lost 2 bases and the V segment lost 4 bases, leaving 5 bases of the junction unmatched. CDR1 SEHNR and CDR2 FQNEAQ come from the germline V gene (reference sequence). CDR3 length equals 15 residues. CDR3: CASSSGQGPTYEQYF. In DNA form, the CDR3 reads TGTGCCAGCAGCTCGGGACAGGGGCCAACCTACGAGCAGTACTTC.

The V and J genes are TRBV18 and TRBJ2-7; 9 positions match TRBD1. Per the germline V gene, CDR1 is KGHSH and CDR2 is LQKENI. The CDR3 is made up of 13 amino acids. V gave up 6 bases and J gave up 6 bases; unmatched junction bases: 6. This CDR3 reads CASSPTGGIEQYF. CDR3 DNA sequence: TGTGCCAGCTCCCCTACAGGGGGCATCGAGCAGTACTTC.

V gene TRBV6-1 combines with J gene TRBJ1-2; D not certain. This CDR3 is built from 13 residues. V lost 1 base and J lost 5, with 8 bases in between. CDR1 and CDR2 (germline): MNHNS, SASEGT. The CDR3 DNA follows: TGTGCCAGCAGTGAAGGCCCCCTATATGGCTACACCTTC. Translation: CASSEGPLYGYTF.

The V call is TRBV2, the J call TRBJ2-1; 9 bases are shared with TRBD1. The CDR3 covers 14 residues. Germline lookup yields CDR1 SNHLY and CDR2 FYNNEI. Trimming cost V 7 bases and J 5 bases; bases outside gene matches: 6. The CDR3 reads CASIGQGIHNEQFF. DNA of the CDR3: TGTGCCAGCATAGGACAGGGGATCCACAATGAGCAGTTCTTC.

This rearrangement joins TRBV4-2 to TRBJ2-3; the D is unclear. V was pared by 5 bases and J by 3 bases, with 3 bases between. The CDR3 loop spans 11 amino acids. Per germline, CDR1 LGHNA and CDR2 YNFKEQ. The CDR3 region has the DNA TGTGCCAGCAGCTATACAGATACGCAGTATTTT. Its protein product is CASSYTDTQYF.

The chain couples TRBV6-5 to TRBJ2-3, with 11 bases that match TRBD2. The CDR3 sequence is 15 residues long. Trimming removed 4 bases from V and 2 bases from J; junction bases left unmatched: 2. Looked up from germline, CDR1 is MNHEY and CDR2 is SVGAGI. The CDR3 reads CASSLTSGNTDTQYF. CDR3 bases: TGTGCCAGCAGTTTGACTAGCGGGAACACAGATACGCAGTATTTT.

V usage is TRBV19 and J usage is TRBJ2-4; 8 positions match TRBD1. The trim removed 4 bases at V and 0 bases at J, leaving 5 bases unmatched. The CDR3 totals 16 residues. Germline loops: CDR1 LNHDA, CDR2 SQIVND (reference sequence). The CDR3 here is CASSRQGWGAKNIQYF. The CDR3 DNA reads TGTGCCAGTAGTAGACAGGGGTGGGGAGCCAAAAACATTCAGTACTTC.

This clone was recorded a few times. V gene TRBV7-9 combines with J gene TRBJ2-2; D gene uncertain. The ends were cut back, 4 bases at V and 4 bases at J, with 7 bases in the middle. From germline, CDR1 is SEHNR and CDR2 FQNEAQ (reference sequence). There are 13 residues in the CDR3. The CDR3 here is CASSYASTGELFF. Here the CDR3 DNA reads TGTGCCAGCAGCTACGCAAGCACCGGGGAGCTGTTTTTT.

This chain uses TRBV5-1 with TRBJ2-3, with 9 bases fitting TRBD2. This CDR3 has 18 amino acids. V shed 0 bases and J 0 bases; nucleotides not matched to a gene: 8. Germline V gene data show CDR1 as SGHRS and CDR2 as YFSETQ. The CDR3 DNA reads as TGCGCCAGCAGCTTGGGGGTAGCGGGGGCTTCTAGCACAGATACGCAGTATTTT. Translating gives CASSLGVAGASSTDTQYF.

This clone was recorded only once. This rearrangement joins TRBV6-5 to TRBJ1-4; TRBD1 might be the D (5 bases). Looked up from germline, CDR1 is MNHEY and CDR2 is SVGAGI. The CDR3 has 15 amino acids. V was shortened by 6 bases and J by 6 bases, with 17 bases between the two germline ends. This CDR3 reads CASSPTRGAYEKLFF. CDR3 nucleotides: TGTGCCAGCAGCCCGACGCGTGGGGCGTATGAAAAACTGTTTTTT.

As for this clone: Different DNA sequences within this sample yield the same CDR3. The chain has TRBV2 and TRBJ2-7, with TRBD1 matching 7 bases. The CDR3 runs 12 residues. With 6 bases clipped from V and 2 bases from J, the junction kept 1 base outside the gene matches. Germline V gene lookup returns CDR1 SNHLY and CDR2 FYNNEI. The CDR3 bases are TGTGCCAGCAGGCAGGGGGCCTACGAGCAGTACTTC. This translates into CASRQGAYEQYF.

The chain is built from TRBV24-1 and TRBJ2-2; D possibly matches TRBD1 or TRBD2 (5 bases each). The V gene's germline CDR1 is KGHDR and CDR2 SFDVKD. The CDR3 extends over 17 amino acids. V was pared by 0 bases and J by 4 bases, with 14 bases between. The CDR3 sequence: CATSDLYGASSTGELFF. The CDR3 DNA follows: TGTGCCACCAGTGATTTGTACGGGGCCTCGAGCACCGGGGAGCTGTTTTTT.

Note on this clone: This sample includes further DNA sequences coding for the same CDR3. This chain uses TRBV28 with TRBJ2-7; D unresolved. With 2 bases removed from V and 1 base from J, the gap between germline ends came to 3 bases. Germline loops: CDR1 MDHEN, CDR2 SYDVKM. The CDR3 length is 12 residues. The CDR3 loop reads CASSLGSYEQYF. In DNA form, the CDR3 reads TGTGCCAGCAGTTTAGGGTCCTACGAGCAGTACTTC.

This clone was picked up a small number of times. The V gene is TRBV6-5, the J gene TRBJ2-7, with unresolved D. The V end lost 1 base, the J end lost 4 bases, and 17 bases lay between the germline ends. The CDR3 is 16 amino acids. Germline V gives CDR1 MNHEY, CDR2 SVGAGI. In DNA, the CDR3 is TGTGCCAGCAGTTACTGGCCCAGTGAAGCTAGATACGAGCAGTACTTC. This codes for CASSYWPSEARYEQYF.

The chain employs TRBV5-5 and TRBJ1-5; a possible D gene is TRBD1 (6 bases). Germline-derived CDR1 and CDR2 are SGHKS and YYEKEE (reference sequence). This CDR3 contains 15 residues. The ends were cut back, 2 bases at V and 1 base at J, with 10 bases in the middle. The CDR3 sequence is CASSFVGGSNQPQHF. CDR3 bases: TGTGCCAGCAGCTTTGTCGGGGGCAGCAATCAGCCCCAGCATTTT. The entire variable domain, with the rest obtained from reference TRBV5-5 and TRBJ1-5, is as follows: DAGVTQSPTHLIKTRGQQVTLRCSPISGHKSVSWYQQVLGQGPQFIFQYYEKEERGRGNFPDRFSARQFPNYSSELNVNALLLGDSALYLCASSFVGGSNQPQHFGDGTRLSIL.

The chain recombines TRBV5-1 with TRBJ2-3; D uncertain. CDR3 length: 13 residues. Germline-derived CDR1 and CDR2 are SGHRS and YFSETQ. V lost 3 bases, J lost 3 bases, and 8 bases lay in between. CDR3 in amino acids: CASSWAATDTQYF. CDR3 in DNA: TGCGCCAGCAGCTGGGCTGCGACAGATACGCAGTATTTT.

This clone was found once. This chain uses TRBV30 with TRBJ2-2; D possibly corresponds to TRBD2 (5 bases). The length of the CDR3 is 14 residues. The germline V and J ends were trimmed by 0 bases and 5 bases, with 10 bases remaining between them. CDR1 GTSNPN and CDR2 SVGIG come from the germline V gene (reference sequence). The CDR3 coding sequence is TGTGCCTGGAGTGTGATAAGAGGGACCGGGGAGCTGTTTTTT. Its protein product is CAWSVIRGTGELFF. Full variable domain (rest looked up from reference TRBV30 and TRBJ2-2): SQTIHQWPATLVQPVGSPLSLECTVEGTSNPNLYWYRQAAGRGLQLLFYSVGIGQISSEVPQNLSASRPQDRQFILSSKKLLLSDSGFYLCAWSVIRGTGELFFGEGSRLTVL.

This chain connects TRBV30 to TRBJ1-3; D is perhaps TRBD1 (5 bases). The CDR3 runs to 13 residues. CDR1 and CDR2 (germline): GTSNPN, SVGIG (reference sequence). Trimming pared 3 bases from V and 16 bases from J, leaving 22 bases between. This CDR3 reads CAWSPPPGPSQYF. The CDR3 nucleotides read TGTGCCTGGAGCCCACCACCGGGACCGAGCCAGTATTTT.

The rearrangement uses TRBV28 and TRBJ1-6; the match to TRBD1 covers 7 bases. This CDR3 comprises 18 residues. J was trimmed by 0 bases and V by 4 bases; bases with no gene match: 9. Germline lookup yields CDR1 MDHEN and CDR2 SYDVKM. The DNA of the CDR3 is TGTGCCAGCAGTTCGATCTTCGGGACAGACTCCTATAATTCACCCCTCCACTTT. Amino acids: CASSSIFGTDSYNSPLHF. Drawing the rest from reference TRBV28 and TRBJ1-6, the complete variable domain is DVKVTQSSRYLVKRTGEKVFLECVQDMDHENMFWYRQDPGLGLRLIYFSYDVKMKEKGDIPEGYSVSREKKERFSLILESASTNQTSMYLCASSSIFGTDSYNSPLHFGNGTRLTVT.

This chain uses TRBV28 with TRBJ2-7, with TRBD1 matching 7 bases. The CDR3 is 14 residues long. Trimming removed 3 bases from V and 2 bases from J; junction bases left unmatched: 4. The germline CDR1 and CDR2 sequences are MDHEN and SYDVKM. This CDR3 reads CASSFSQGAYEQYF. CDR3 DNA: TGTGCCAGCAGTTTTAGCCAGGGGGCCTACGAGCAGTACTTC.

V usage is TRBV6-5 and J usage is TRBJ2-7, with D unresolved. Germline CDR1 and CDR2: MNHEY and SVGAGI. Trimming took off 6 bases at V and 7 bases at J, with 13 bases between the two ends. The CDR3 covers 12 residues. The CDR3 region has the DNA TGTGCCAGCAGCAGCTCAAAGGTAGAGCAGTACTTC. This codes for CASSSSKVEQYF.

V usage is TRBV12-5 and J usage is TRBJ1-2; 7 bases are a match to TRBD1. V lost 9 bases and J lost 3; bases outside the gene matches: 4. The CDR3 consists of 12 residues. Germline V lookup: CDR1 LGHNT, CDR2 FRNRAP. The CDR3: CARDDRDYGYTF. The DNA of the CDR3 is TGTGCTAGGGATGACAGGGACTATGGCTACACCTTC.

The chain carries TRBV5-4 and TRBJ2-7; 8 bases map to TRBD1. Looked up from germline, CDR1 is SGHNT and CDR2 is YYREEE (reference sequence). Unmatched junction bases numbered 3, after V lost 0 bases and J lost 4 bases. The CDR3 extends over 14 amino acids. Written as DNA, the CDR3 is TGTGCCAGCAGCTTGGAAACAGGGGGATACGAGCAGTACTTC. It encodes CASSLETGGYEQYF.

The chain couples TRBV9 to TRBJ1-1; no definite D call. CDR1 is SGDLS and CDR2 is YYNGEE in the germline V gene. The CDR3 length is 16 residues. Trimming removed 1 base from V and 3 bases from J, with 16 bases in between. The CDR3 region is CASSVNSGTLDTEAFF. The CDR3 coding sequence is TGTGCCAGCAGCGTAAACTCAGGAACCCTTGACACTGAAGCTTTCTTT.